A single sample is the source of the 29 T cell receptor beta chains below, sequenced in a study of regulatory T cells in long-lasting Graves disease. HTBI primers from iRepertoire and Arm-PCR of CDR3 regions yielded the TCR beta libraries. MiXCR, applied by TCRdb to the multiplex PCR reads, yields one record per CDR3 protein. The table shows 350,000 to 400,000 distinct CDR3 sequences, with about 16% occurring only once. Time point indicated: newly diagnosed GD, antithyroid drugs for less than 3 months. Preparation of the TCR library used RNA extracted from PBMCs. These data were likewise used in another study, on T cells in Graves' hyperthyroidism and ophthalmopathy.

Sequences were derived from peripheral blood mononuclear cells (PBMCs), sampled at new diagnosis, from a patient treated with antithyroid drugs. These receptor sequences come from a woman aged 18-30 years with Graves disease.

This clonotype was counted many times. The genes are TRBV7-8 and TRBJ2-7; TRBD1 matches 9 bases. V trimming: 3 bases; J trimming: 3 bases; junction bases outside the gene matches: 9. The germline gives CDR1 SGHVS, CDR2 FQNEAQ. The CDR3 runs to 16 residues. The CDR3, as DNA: TGTGCCAGCAGCTTTTCACTCAGGACAGGGGACTACGAGCAGTACTTC. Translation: CASSFSLRTGDYEQYF.

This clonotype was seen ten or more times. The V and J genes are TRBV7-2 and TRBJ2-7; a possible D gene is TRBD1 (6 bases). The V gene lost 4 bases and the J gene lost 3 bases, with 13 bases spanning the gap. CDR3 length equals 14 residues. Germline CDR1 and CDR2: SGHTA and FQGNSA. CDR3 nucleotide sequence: TGTGCCAGCAGCTATAACAGAGGGGGCTACGAGCAGTACTTC. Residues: CASSYNRGGYEQYF.

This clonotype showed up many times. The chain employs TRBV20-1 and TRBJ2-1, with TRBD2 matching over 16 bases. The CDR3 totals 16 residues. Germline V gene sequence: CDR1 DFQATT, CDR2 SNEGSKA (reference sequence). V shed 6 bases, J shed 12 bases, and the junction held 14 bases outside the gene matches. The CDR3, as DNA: TGCAGTGCAACCCCAGGGACTAGCGGGAGGGGGGTCGGGCAGTTCTTC. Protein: CSATPGTSGRGVGQFF.

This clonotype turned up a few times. Written as DNA, the CDR3 is TGTGCCAGCAGCCCGGACGGGTCCCCAACTCGCGAAACCTTC. The encoded protein is CASSPDGSPTRETF. The chain recombines TRBV5-6 with TRBJ1-2; D unresolved. The V gene lost 4 bases and the J gene lost 14 bases, with 24 bases spanning the gap. Germline assignment: CDR1 SGHDT and CDR2 YYEEEE. This CDR3 has 14 amino acids. Together with reference TRBV5-6 and TRBJ1-2, the CDR3 gives the full variable domain: DAGVTQSPTHLIKTRGQQVTLRCSPKSGHDTVSWYQQALGQGPQFIFQYYEEEERQRGNFPDRFSGHQFPNYSSELNVNALLLGDSALYLCASSPDGSPTRETFGSGTRLTVV.

The CDR3 bases are TGTGCCAGCAGCTCGGGACAGGGGGCACGGAATCAGCCCCAGCATTTT. Translation: CASSSGQGARNQPQHF. The chain combines TRBV11-2 with TRBJ1-5, with TRBD1 identical over 12 bases. After removal of 4 bases from V and 4 bases from J, the junction contained 5 bases not matched to a gene. The length of the CDR3 is 16 residues. Germline V gene lookup returns CDR1 SGHAT and CDR2 FQNNGV.

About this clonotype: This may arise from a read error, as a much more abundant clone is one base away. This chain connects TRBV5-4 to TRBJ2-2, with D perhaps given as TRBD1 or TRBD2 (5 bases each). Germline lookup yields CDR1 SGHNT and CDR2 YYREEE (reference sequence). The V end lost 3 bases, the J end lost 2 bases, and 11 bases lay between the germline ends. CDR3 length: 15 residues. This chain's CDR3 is CASSSERDNTGELFF. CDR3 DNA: TGTGCCAGCAGCTCGGAAAGGGACAACACCGGGGAGCTGTTTTTT.

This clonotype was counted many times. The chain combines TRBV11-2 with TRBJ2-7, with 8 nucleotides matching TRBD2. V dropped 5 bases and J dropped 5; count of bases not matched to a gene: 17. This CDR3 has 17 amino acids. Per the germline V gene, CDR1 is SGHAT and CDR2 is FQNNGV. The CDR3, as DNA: TGTGCCAGCAGCCGACCGGGGGTTGCGGGAGGTCAAAACGAGCAGTACTTC. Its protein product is CASSRPGVAGGQNEQYF.

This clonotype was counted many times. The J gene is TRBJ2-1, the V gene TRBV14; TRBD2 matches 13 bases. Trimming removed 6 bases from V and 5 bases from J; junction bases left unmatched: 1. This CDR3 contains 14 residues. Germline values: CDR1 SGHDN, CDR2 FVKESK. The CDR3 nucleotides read TGTGCCAGCAGACTAGCGGGGGGGCACAATGAGCAGTTCTTC. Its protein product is CASRLAGGHNEQFF.

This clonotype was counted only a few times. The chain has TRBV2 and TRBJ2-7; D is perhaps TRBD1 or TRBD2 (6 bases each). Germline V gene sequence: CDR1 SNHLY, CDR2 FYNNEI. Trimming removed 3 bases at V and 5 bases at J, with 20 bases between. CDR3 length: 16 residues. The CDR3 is CASSEIAGEVPDEQYF. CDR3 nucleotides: TGTGCCAGCAGTGAGATCGCAGGGGAGGTCCCCGACGAGCAGTACTTC.

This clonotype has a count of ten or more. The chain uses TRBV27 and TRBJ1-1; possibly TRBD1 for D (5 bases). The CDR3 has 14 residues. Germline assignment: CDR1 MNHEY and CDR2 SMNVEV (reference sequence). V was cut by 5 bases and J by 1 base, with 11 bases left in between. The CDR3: CASSPWTTNTEAFF. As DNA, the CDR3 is TGTGCCAGCAGTCCGTGGACAACGAACACTGAAGCTTTCTTT.

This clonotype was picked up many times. CDR3: CASSQTDTQYF. The CDR3, as DNA: TGTGCCAGCAGTCAGACAGATACGCAGTATTTT. V usage is TRBV12-3 or TRBV12-4 and J usage is TRBJ2-3; D remains ambiguous. The CDR3 runs 11 residues. Trimming removed 5 bases at V and 3 bases at J, with 3 bases between.

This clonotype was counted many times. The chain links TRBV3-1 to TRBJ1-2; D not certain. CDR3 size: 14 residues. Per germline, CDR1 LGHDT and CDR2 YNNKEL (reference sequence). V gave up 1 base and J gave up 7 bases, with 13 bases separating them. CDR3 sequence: CASSQVGRFGGYTF. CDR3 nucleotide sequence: TGTGCCAGCAGCCAAGTAGGACGGTTTGGTGGCTACACCTTC.

For the CDR3, the DNA is TGTGCCAGCAGTGTAAGGCAAACGAACTATGGCTACACCTTC. Translation: CASSVRQTNYGYTF. The chain recombines TRBV2 with TRBJ1-2; D is unclear. The germline V gene encodes CDR1 SNHLY and CDR2 FYNNEI. CDR3 length: 14 residues. V lost 4 bases and J 2 bases, leaving 11 bases between the germline ends.

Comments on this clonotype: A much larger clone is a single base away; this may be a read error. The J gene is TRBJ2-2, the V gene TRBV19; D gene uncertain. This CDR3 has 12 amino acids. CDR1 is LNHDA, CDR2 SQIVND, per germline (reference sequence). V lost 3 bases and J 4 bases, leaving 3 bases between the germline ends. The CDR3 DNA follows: TGTGCCAGTAGTATCTTCACCGGGGAGCTGTTTTTT. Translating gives CASSIFTGELFF. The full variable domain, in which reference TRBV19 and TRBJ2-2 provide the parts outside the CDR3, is DGGITQSPKYLFRKEGQNVTLSCEQNLNHDAMYWYRQDPGQGLRLIYYSQIVNDFQKGDIAEGYSVSREKKESFPLTVTSAQKNPTAFYLCASSIFTGELFFGEGSRLTVL.

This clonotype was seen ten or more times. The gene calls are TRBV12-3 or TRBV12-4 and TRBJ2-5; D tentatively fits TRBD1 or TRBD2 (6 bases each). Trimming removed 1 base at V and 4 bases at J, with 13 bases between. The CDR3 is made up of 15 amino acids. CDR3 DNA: TGTGCCAGCAGTTTAGTTGGGGGGCCGGCAGAGACCCAGTACTTC. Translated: CASSLVGGPAETQYF.

The CDR3 region has the DNA TGTGCCAGCACCGTGGGCCGGGGTTTCATCTCTGGAAACACCATATATTTT. Protein product: CASTVGRGFISGNTIYF. This rearrangement joins TRBV11-2 to TRBJ1-3; D unclear. Trimming took 7 bases from V and 0 from J, leaving 19 bases between them. Germline V gene data show CDR1 as SGHAT and CDR2 as FQNNGV. CDR3 length: 17 residues. The complete variable domain, with remaining parts taken from reference TRBV11-2 and TRBJ1-3, reads EAGVAQSPRYKIIEKRQSVAFWCNPISGHATLYWYQQILGQGPKLLIQFQNNGVVDDSQLPKDRFSAERLKGVDSTLKIQPAKLEDSAVYLCASTVGRGFISGNTIYFGEGSWLTVV.

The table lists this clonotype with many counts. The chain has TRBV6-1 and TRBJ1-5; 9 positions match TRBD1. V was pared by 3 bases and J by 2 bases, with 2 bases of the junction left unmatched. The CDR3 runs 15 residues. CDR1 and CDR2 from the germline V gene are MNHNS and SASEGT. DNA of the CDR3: TGTGCCAGCAGTGAGGACAGGGGTGGCAATCAGCCCCAGCATTTT. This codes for CASSEDRGGNQPQHF.

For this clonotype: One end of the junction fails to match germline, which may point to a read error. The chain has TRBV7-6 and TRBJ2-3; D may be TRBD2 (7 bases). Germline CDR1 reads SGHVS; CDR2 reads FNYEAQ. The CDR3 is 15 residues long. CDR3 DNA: TGTGCCAGCAGCCCCTCGGGGGGCAGCACAGATGCGCAGTATTTT. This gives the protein CASSPSGGSTDAQYF.

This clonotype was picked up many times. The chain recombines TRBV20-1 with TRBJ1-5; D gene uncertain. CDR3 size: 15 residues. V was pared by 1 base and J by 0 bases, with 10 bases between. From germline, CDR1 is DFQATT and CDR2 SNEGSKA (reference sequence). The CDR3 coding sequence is TGCAGTGCTAGAGGGGATATTTATAGCAATCAGCCCCAGCATTTT. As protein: CSARGDIYSNQPQHF.

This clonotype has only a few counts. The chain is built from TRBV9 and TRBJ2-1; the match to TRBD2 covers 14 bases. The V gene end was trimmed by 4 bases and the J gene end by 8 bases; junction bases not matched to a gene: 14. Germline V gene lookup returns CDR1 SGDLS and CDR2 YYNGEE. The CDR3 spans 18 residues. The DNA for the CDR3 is TGTGCCAGCAGCCCCGCCGGACTAGCGGGAGGAAGTTTGTATGAGCAGTTCTTC. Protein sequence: CASSPAGLAGGSLYEQFF.

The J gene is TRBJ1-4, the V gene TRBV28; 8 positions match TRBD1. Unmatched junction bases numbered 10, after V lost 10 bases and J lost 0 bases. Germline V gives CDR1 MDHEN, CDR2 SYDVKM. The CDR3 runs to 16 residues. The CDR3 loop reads CANLPGQATTNEKLFF. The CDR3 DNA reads TGTGCCAACTTGCCGGGACAGGCGACAACTAATGAAAAACTGTTTTTT.

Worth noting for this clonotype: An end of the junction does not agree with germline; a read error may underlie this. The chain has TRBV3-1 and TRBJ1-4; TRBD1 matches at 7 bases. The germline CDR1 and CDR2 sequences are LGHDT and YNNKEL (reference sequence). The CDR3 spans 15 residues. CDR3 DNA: TGTGCCAGCAGCCCAATGACAGGGCATAATGAAAAACTGGTTTTT. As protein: CASSPMTGHNEKLVF.

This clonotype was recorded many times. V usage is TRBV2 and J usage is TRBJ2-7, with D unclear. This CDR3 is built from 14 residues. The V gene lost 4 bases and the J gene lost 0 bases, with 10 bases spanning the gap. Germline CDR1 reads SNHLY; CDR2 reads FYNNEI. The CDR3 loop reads CASSVSGVSYEQYF. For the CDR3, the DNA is TGTGCCAGCAGTGTATCAGGCGTCTCCTACGAGCAGTACTTC.

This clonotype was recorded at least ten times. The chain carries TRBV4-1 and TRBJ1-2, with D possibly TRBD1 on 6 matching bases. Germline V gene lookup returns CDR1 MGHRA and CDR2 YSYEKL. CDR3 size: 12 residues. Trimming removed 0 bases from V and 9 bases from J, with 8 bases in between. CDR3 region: CASSQDGTSYTF. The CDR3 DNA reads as TGCGCCAGCAGCCAAGATGGGACAAGCTACACCTTC.

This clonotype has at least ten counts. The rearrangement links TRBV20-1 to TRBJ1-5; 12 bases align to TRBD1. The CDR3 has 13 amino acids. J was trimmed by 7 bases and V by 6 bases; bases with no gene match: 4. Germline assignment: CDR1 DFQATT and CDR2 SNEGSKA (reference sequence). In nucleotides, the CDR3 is TGCAGTGCCTGGGACAGGGGGCGACAGCCCCAGCATTTT. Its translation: CSAWDRGRQPQHF.

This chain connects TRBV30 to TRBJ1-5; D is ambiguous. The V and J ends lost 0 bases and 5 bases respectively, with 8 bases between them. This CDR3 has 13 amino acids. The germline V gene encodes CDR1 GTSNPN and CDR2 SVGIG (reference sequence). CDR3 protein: CAWSVRGDQPQHF. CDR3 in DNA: TGTGCCTGGAGTGTTCGTGGGGATCAGCCCCAGCATTTT.

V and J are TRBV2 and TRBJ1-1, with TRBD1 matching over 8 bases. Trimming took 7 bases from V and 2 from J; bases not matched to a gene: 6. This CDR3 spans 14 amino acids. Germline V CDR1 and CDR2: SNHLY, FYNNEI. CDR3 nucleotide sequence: TGTGCCAGCACCAGACAGGGGTACAACACTGAAGCTTTCTTT. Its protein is CASTRQGYNTEAFF.

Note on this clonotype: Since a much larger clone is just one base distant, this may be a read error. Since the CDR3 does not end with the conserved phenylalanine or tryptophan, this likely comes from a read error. CDR3 in amino acids: CASSSGLAGIYEQYS. CDR3 DNA: TGTGCCAGCAGCTCGGGACTAGCGGGCATCTACGAGCAGTACTCC. This chain joins TRBV7-6 and TRBJ2-7, with TRBD2 identical over 12 bases. Germline values: CDR1 SGHVS, CDR2 FNYEAQ. The CDR3 contains 15 residues. V trimming: 4 bases; J trimming: 3 bases; junction bases outside the gene matches: 4.

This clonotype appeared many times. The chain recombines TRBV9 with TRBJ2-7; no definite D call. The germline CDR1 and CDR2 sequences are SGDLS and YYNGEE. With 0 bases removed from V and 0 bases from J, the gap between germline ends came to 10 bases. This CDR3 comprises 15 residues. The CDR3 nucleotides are TGTGCCAGCAGCGTAGCTTCGGATCGCTCCTACGAGCAGTACTTC. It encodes CASSVASDRSYEQYF.